A selection of T cell receptor beta chains follows, all from one sample in a study of cytomegalovirus exposure and HLA in healthy donors. The table came from immunoSEQ multiplex PCR; TCRdb's copy has only in-frame clones and leaves some out. The table includes roughly 200,000 clones, 70% to 85% detected once. Material for sequencing was PBMCs. The source is a woman aged 40 to 50 in good health and CMV-seronegative. CDR3s include the opening cysteine and the closing phenylalanine or tryptophan. The D gene is left open where the match is weak. Part of the rows lack a size; the others show once, few, many or a class for expanded clones.

16	TRBD2	.	TRBV6-1	TRBJ2-3	TGTGCCAGCAGTGAGTCTGGACTAGCGGTTGCGGATACGCAGTATTTT	CASSESGLAVADTQYF
18	TRBD1	.	TRBV5-1	TRBJ2-1	TGCGCCAGCAGCTCGGGACAGGGAGCGGGGACCTCCTACAATGAGCAGTTCTTC	CASSSGQGAGTSYNEQFF
14	TRBD2	.	TRBV6-5	TRBJ2-7	TGTGCCAGCAGTTACCTACGGGGGGGATACGAGCAGTACTTC	CASSYLRGGYEQYF
17	.	.	TRBV27	TRBJ1-4	TGTGCCAGCAGTCCTCGTTGGGGGCAGGGGTTGGGGGAAAAACTGTTTTTT	CASSPRWGQGLGEKLFF
17	TRBD2	.	TRBV7-6	TRBJ2-3	TGTGCCAGCAGCTTAGTAGCGGGGGGTACTAGCACAGATACGCAGTATTTT	CASSLVAGGTSTDTQYF
13	.	.	TRBV9	TRBJ1-5	TGTGCCAGCAGCGTAGGGGAGTGGCAGCCCCAGCATTTT	CASSVGEWQPQHF
15	.	.	TRBV5-1	TRBJ1-3	TGCGCCAGCAGCTTGGAGCCAGGGGCTGGAAACACCATATATTTT	CASSLEPGAGNTIYF
13	TRBD1	.	TRBV4-2	TRBJ1-1	TGTGCCAGCCGCACTCAGGGGGACACTGAAGCTTTCTTT	CASRTQGDTEAFF
12	.	few	TRBV7-9	TRBJ1-4	TGTGCCAGCAGCTTAGAGGCAGGGGAACTGTTTTTT	CASSLEAGELFF
15	TRBD1	.	TRBV7-9	TRBJ1-2	TGTGCCAGCAGCTTAGGGACAGGGCGGGAGAATGGCTACACCTTC	CASSLGTGRENGYTF
18	TRBD1	.	TRBV5-4	TRBJ2-4	TGTGCCAGCAGCTTGGGACCGACAGGGCTGGGTACCAAAAACATTCAGTACTTC	CASSLGPTGLGTKNIQYF
11	.	once	TRBV6-6	TRBJ2-7	TGTGCCAGCAGCTTCGGTTCCGAGCAGTACTTC	CASSFGSEQYF
16	TRBD2	.	TRBV7-2	TRBJ2-7	TGTGCCAGCAGCTTAGAGGCAGCGGGGGGCCCCGCGTGGCAGTACTTC	CASSLEAAGGPAWQYF
13	.	.	TRBV27	TRBJ2-1	TGTGCCAGCAGTTTTAGCAGCTGGAATGAGCAGTTCTTC	CASSFSSWNEQFF
12	TRBD2	once	TRBV5-1	TRBJ2-1	TGCGCCAGCAGCTTATTAGCGGGGGAGCAGTTCTTC	CASSLLAGEQFF
13	TRBD2	few	TRBV5-6	TRBJ2-7	TGTGCCAGCAGGAGATGGGCTAGCGGCGAGCAGTACTTC	CASRRWASGEQYF
14	TRBD1	.	TRBV9	TRBJ2-3	TGTGCCAGCAGCGTAACAGGGGCGACAGATACGCAGTATTTT	CASSVTGATDTQYF
15	TRBD2	.	TRBV11-2	TRBJ2-3	TGTGCCAGCAGCTCGACTAGCGGAATAGCAGATACGCAGTATTTT	CASSSTSGIADTQYF
16	TRBD1	.	TRBV6-5	TRBJ1-2	TGTGCCAGCAGTTACTCCCGGGACAGGCCGAGGGACGGCTACACCTTC	CASSYSRDRPRDGYTF
15	.	.	TRBV7-6	TRBJ1-1	TGTGCCAGCAGCTTAGAGTTGGGGGGATCCACTGAAGCTTTCTTT	CASSLELGGSTEAFF
13	.	.	TRBV19	TRBJ1-5	TGTGCCAGTAGTATTGAGGGAAGTCAGCCCCAGCATTTT	CASSIEGSQPQHF
15	TRBD1	.	TRBV30	TRBJ1-5	TGTGCCTGGAGTGGTGGCCAGGGACAGGGGCAGCCCCAGCATTTT	CAWSGGQGQGQPQHF
15	.	once	TRBV25-1	TRBJ2-5	TGTGCCAGCAGTACCCGGACAAGGGTACAAAAGACCCAGTACTTC	CASSTRTRVQKTQYF
15	TRBD2	.	TRBV5-1	TRBJ2-7	TGCGCCAGCAGCGCTAGCGGGGGGGCCCCCTACGAGCAGTACTTC	CASSASGGAPYEQYF
16	TRBD1	.	TRBV11-2	TRBJ1-6	TGTGCCAGCAGCTTAGTCACGGGACAGGGAACCTCACCCCTCCACTTT	CASSLVTGQGTSPLHF
16	TRBD2	once	TRBV10-3	TRBJ2-5	TGTGCCATCAGTGAAAATGACCCGGGACTAGCGGGGACCCAGTACTTC	CAISENDPGLAGTQYF
13	TRBD2	once	TRBV29-1	TRBJ2-3	TGCAGCGTTGCCCCGGGGGGGTTCGATACGCAGTATTTT	CSVAPGGFDTQYF
15	TRBD2	.	TRBV29-1	TRBJ2-3	TGCAGCGTTACCGAACTAGCGGGGAGCACAGATACGCAGTATTTT	CSVTELAGSTDTQYF
15	TRBD1	.	TRBV28	TRBJ1-4	TGTGCCAGCAGTCCCCCGGACAGGGGGCTAGAAAAACTGTTTTTT	CASSPPDRGLEKLFF
13	.	.	TRBV27	TRBJ1-4	TGTGCCAGCCGACCCGGGTGGGATGAAAAACTGTTTTTT	CASRPGWDEKLFF
14	TRBD1	.	TRBV14	TRBJ1-2	TGTGCCAGCAGCCCTGGACAGGTGGACTATGGCTACACCTTC	CASSPGQVDYGYTF
15	TRBD1	.	TRBV5-4	TRBJ2-5	TGTGCCAGCAGTTCCGGGACAGGGGGCCAAGAGACCCAGTACTTC	CASSSGTGGQETQYF